These 15 T cell receptor beta chains came from one sample sequenced in a study of T cell responses to AZD1222 COVID-19 vaccine. Only in-frame clones appear in the TCRdb table, and some are missing; sequencing was by immunoSEQ multiplex PCR. The sample holds 140,000 to 150,000 clones; 80% to 90% are singletons and the top ten take around 1.6%. Source: peripheral blood, taken on day 0 of AZD1222 vaccination. Source of these receptors: an adult in good health.

This chain connects TRBV4-2 to TRBJ1-2; TRBD1 matches 9 bases. Germline CDR1 and CDR2: LGHNA and YNFKEQ. This CDR3 is 16 amino acids long. V shed 6 bases, J shed 0 bases, and the junction held 8 bases outside the gene matches. The CDR3 loop is CASSFTGTGSNYGYTF. CDR3 sequence (DNA): TGTGCCAGCAGTTTCACCGGGACAGGGTCTAACTATGGCTACACCTTC.

This chain joins TRBV11-2 and TRBJ2-1; D is possibly TRBD1 (5 bases). The CDR3 has 15 residues. The ends were cut back, 0 bases at V and 8 bases at J, with 14 bases in the middle. CDR1 SGHAT and CDR2 FQNNGV come from the germline V gene. The CDR3 DNA reads TGTGCCAGCAGCTTAGAAGGGGCATTGCCTTATGAGCAGTTCTTC. Translation gives CASSLEGALPYEQFF.

This chain connects TRBV19 to TRBJ2-6; no clear D gene. V was shortened by 6 bases and J by 1 base, with 10 bases between the two germline ends. The CDR3 is 15 amino acids. CDR1 is LNHDA and CDR2 is SQIVND in the germline V gene (reference sequence). This CDR3 reads CASSNDISGANVLTF. The CDR3 DNA follows: TGTGCCAGTAGCAACGACATATCTGGGGCCAACGTCCTGACTTTC.

The chain combines TRBV19 with TRBJ1-2; a possible D gene is TRBD1 (6 bases). The CDR3 is 13 amino acids. V was shortened by 11 bases and J by 8 bases, with 21 bases between the two germline ends. Looked up from germline, CDR1 is LNHDA and CDR2 is SQIVND (reference sequence). CDR3 in amino acids: CAAAGATLWGYTF. The CDR3 nucleotides are TGTGCCGCGGCAGGGGCGACGCTATGGGGCTACACCTTC.

In DNA form, the CDR3 reads TGTGCCAGCTCACCACCGGCGACGGCGAACACTGAAGCTTTCTTT. This gives the protein CASSPPATANTEAFF. V usage is TRBV18 and J usage is TRBJ1-1; D is ambiguous. V was clipped by 0 bases and J by 1 base, with 9 bases between them. There are 15 residues in the CDR3. Per germline, CDR1 KGHSH and CDR2 LQKENI.

The chain uses TRBV28 and TRBJ1-5; perhaps TRBD1 as D (5 bases). The CDR3 totals 15 residues. Trimming pared 6 bases from V and 1 base from J, leaving 13 bases between. CDR1 MDHEN and CDR2 SYDVKM come from the germline V gene. The CDR3 is CASSSAGTSNQPQHF. Here the CDR3 DNA reads TGTGCCAGCAGCTCGGCAGGGACGAGCAATCAGCCCCAGCATTTT.

The CDR3 coding sequence is TGTGCCAGCAGCTTTACTCTAGCGGGAGTGGGCACCGGGGAGCTGTTTTTT. Translation: CASSFTLAGVGTGELFF. The rearrangement joins TRBV11-2 to TRBJ2-2; 10 bases line up with TRBD2. This CDR3 is 17 amino acids long. J gave up 4 bases and V 3 bases, and 8 bases lay outside the gene matches. Germline V lookup: CDR1 SGHAT, CDR2 FQNNGV.

The rearrangement joins TRBV6-5 to TRBJ1-5; TRBD1 agrees at 9 bases. V was pared by 5 bases and J by 4 bases, with 3 bases of the junction left unmatched. CDR1 is MNHEY, CDR2 SVGAGI, per germline. This CDR3 has 14 residues. CDR3 sequence: CASSPGTGNQPQHF. The CDR3 nucleotides read TGTGCCAGCAGTCCAGGGACAGGGAATCAGCCCCAGCATTTT.

This chain joins TRBV7-9 and TRBJ1-1; 10 bases fit TRBD1. From germline, CDR1 is SEHNR and CDR2 FQNEAQ (reference sequence). V was clipped by 5 bases and J by 11 bases; unmatched bases: 8. The CDR3 is made up of 13 amino acids. CDR3 sequence reads: CASSAGGTGEAFF. Written as DNA, the CDR3 is TGTGCCAGCAGCGCGGGCGGGACAGGGGAGGCTTTCTTT.

This clone occurred a few times. The chain recombines TRBV7-3 with TRBJ1-1; D is possibly TRBD1 (6 bases). The CDR3 runs to 13 residues. Looked up from germline, CDR1 is SGHTA and CDR2 is FQGTGA. The V gene lost 10 bases and the J gene lost 1 base, with 13 bases spanning the gap. In DNA form, the CDR3 reads TGTGCCACCCAACAGGGACCGAACACTGAAGCTTTCTTT. Its protein product is CATQQGPNTEAFF.

This clone has a handful of counts. V and J are TRBV7-3 and TRBJ1-1; D possibly corresponds to TRBD1 (5 bases). Germline V gives CDR1 SGHTA, CDR2 FQGTGA. V was cut by 6 bases and J by 5 bases, with 13 bases left in between. CDR3 length: 13 amino acids. CDR3 amino acids: CASSGRGRTEAFF. The CDR3 nucleotides read TGTGCCAGCAGTGGAAGGGGTAGGACTGAAGCTTTCTTT.

The chain is built from TRBV2 and TRBJ2-6; D possibly uses TRBD1 or TRBD2 (6 bases each). CDR1 is SNHLY and CDR2 is FYNNEI in the germline V gene. Deletions cut 5 bases from V and 3 bases from J, with 11 bases between. The CDR3 extends over 15 amino acids. CDR3 protein: CASSRRGLGANVLTF. The CDR3 region has the DNA TGTGCCAGCAGTCGCAGGGGACTTGGGGCCAACGTCCTGACTTTC.

V usage is TRBV3-1 (or the pseudogene TRBV3-2) and J usage is TRBJ1-4; D ambiguous. V was pared by 0 bases and J by 4 bases, with 9 bases between. The CDR3 is 15 residues long. Looked up from germline, CDR1 is LGHDT and CDR2 is YNNKEL (reference sequence). The chain's CDR3 is CASSQDGSGNEKLFF. The CDR3 region has the DNA TGTGCCAGCAGCCAAGATGGGTCAGGTAATGAAAAACTGTTTTTT.

The chain employs TRBV18 and TRBJ1-5; perhaps TRBD1 as D (5 bases). The germline V gene encodes CDR1 KGHSH and CDR2 LQKENI. The V end was cut by 3 bases, the J end by 3 bases, with 12 bases between. CDR3 size: 15 residues. The CDR3 region has the DNA TGTGCCAGCTCACCGTATGAGGGGAACAATCAGCCCCAGCATTTT. This encodes CASSPYEGNNQPQHF.

The chain uses TRBV24-1 and TRBJ1-2; maybe TRBD1 (6 bases). The length of the CDR3 is 13 residues. Per the germline V gene, CDR1 is KGHDR and CDR2 is SFDVKD. Deletions cut 3 bases from V and 10 bases from J, with 14 bases between. The CDR3 DNA follows: TGTGCCACCAGTGATCACCCCTCAGGGGCCTACACCTTC. Protein product: CATSDHPSGAYTF.